The 20 T cell receptor beta chains in this list originate from one sample, sequenced in a study of shared clonotypes between healthy human individuals. Only CD45RO-negative cells positively selected for CCR7 counted as naive CD8 cells, so terminally differentiated effector memory CD45RA+ cells were excluded. Measured with immunoSEQ multiplex PCR; TCRdb has only the in-frame clones, and not every one. Found here are about 580,000 clones, about 98% of them singletons; the top ten hold 0.3%. Sample: naive CD8+ T cells sorted from blood. These receptors were collected from a man under 40 in good health.

This chain joins TRBV7-8 and TRBJ2-3, with 7 bases that match TRBD2. Per germline, CDR1 SGHVS and CDR2 FQNEAQ. The CDR3 has 17 amino acids. J lost 0 bases, V lost 0 bases, and 6 bases had no gene match. This chain's CDR3 is CASSLAGGRQSTDTQYF. CDR3 coding DNA: TGTGCCAGCAGCTTAGCGGGGGGGAGACAGAGCACAGATACGCAGTATTTT.

The chain recombines TRBV5-6 with TRBJ1-2; unclear D gene. The CDR3 runs 15 residues. Looked up from germline, CDR1 is SGHDT and CDR2 is YYEEEE. V was cut by 2 bases and J by 0 bases, with 11 bases left in between. CDR3 sequence (DNA): TGTGCCAGCAGCTTAGCAGGAGCTACTAACTATGGCTACACCTTC. The encoded protein is CASSLAGATNYGYTF.

This clone has a single count. The CDR3 DNA reads TGTGCCATCAGTGAGCCTCATAACGCCTACGAGCAGTACTTC. Translating gives CAISEPHNAYEQYF. The gene calls are TRBV10-3 and TRBJ2-7, with D uncertain. Trimming removed 2 bases at V and 2 bases at J, with 10 bases between. Germline V gene lookup returns CDR1 ENHRY and CDR2 SYGVKD. There are 14 residues in the CDR3.

This clone has a single count. The rearrangement uses TRBV27 and TRBJ2-1, with 7 nucleotides matching TRBD1. With V trimmed by 4 bases and J by 3 bases, 9 bases remained unmatched. The CDR3 is made up of 16 amino acids. The germline V gene encodes CDR1 MNHEY and CDR2 SMNVEV (reference sequence). CDR3 in DNA: TGTGCCAGCAGTTCCGAGACAGGGTGGATCTACAATGAGCAGTTCTTC. Amino acid sequence: CASSSETGWIYNEQFF.

This rearrangement joins TRBV27 to TRBJ1-5; no clear D gene. V lost 2 bases, J lost 5 bases, and 10 bases lay in between. This CDR3 comprises 14 residues. CDR1 MNHEY and CDR2 SMNVEV come from the germline V gene (reference sequence). The CDR3 region is CASSLGRVDQPQHF. CDR3 nucleotides: TGTGCCAGCAGTTTAGGAAGGGTGGATCAGCCCCAGCATTTT.

The chain is built from TRBV7-9 and TRBJ2-5; TRBD1 matches at 8 bases. Germline V lookup: CDR1 SEHNR, CDR2 FQNEAQ (reference sequence). The CDR3 runs 16 residues. V was pared by 2 bases and J by 5 bases, with 10 bases of the junction left unmatched. CDR3 protein: CASSLTLTGDGETQYF. Here the CDR3 DNA reads TGTGCCAGCAGCTTAACCCTGACAGGGGACGGTGAGACCCAGTACTTC. Full variable domain (rest looked up from reference TRBV7-9 and TRBJ2-5): DTGVSQNPRHKITKRGQNVTFRCDPISEHNRLYWYRQTLGQGPEFLTYFQNEAQLEKSRLLSDRFSAERPKGSFSTLEIQRTEQGDSAMYLCASSLTLTGDGETQYFGPGTRLLVL.

The chain recombines TRBV7-9 with TRBJ2-5; tentative D call: TRBD2 (6 bases). Per germline, CDR1 SEHNR and CDR2 FQNEAQ (reference sequence). The CDR3 runs 15 residues. The V end was cut by 5 bases, the J end by 5 bases, with 18 bases between. CDR3 coding DNA: TGTGCCAGCAGCACCGGACTAAACGGAAGGGAGACCCAGTACTTC. Its translation is CASSTGLNGRETQYF.

The V and J genes are TRBV5-5 and TRBJ2-7; 7 bases map to TRBD2. Germline V gene lookup returns CDR1 SGHKS and CDR2 YYEKEE (reference sequence). The ends lost 3 bases at V and 3 bases at J; junction bases unmatched: 12. This CDR3 comprises 16 residues. In nucleotides, the CDR3 is TGTGCCAGCAGCTCACCGGTCGGGGGACTACACTACGAGCAGTACTTC. This gives the protein CASSSPVGGLHYEQYF.

Worth noting for this clone: Other DNA sequences in this sample translate to the same CDR3. The rearrangement links TRBV28 to TRBJ1-5, with 9 bases matching TRBD1. Germline V gives CDR1 MDHEN, CDR2 SYDVKM. This CDR3 has 14 residues. With V trimmed by 5 bases and J by 4 bases, 3 bases remained unmatched. In DNA, the CDR3 is TGTGCCAGCAGTCTCGGACAGGGGAATCAGCCCCAGCATTTT. Its translation is CASSLGQGNQPQHF. The full variable domain, in which reference TRBV28 and TRBJ1-5 provide the parts outside the CDR3, is DVKVTQSSRYLVKRTGEKVFLECVQDMDHENMFWYRQDPGLGLRLIYFSYDVKMKEKGDIPEGYSVSREKKERFSLILESASTNQTSMYLCASSLGQGNQPQHFGDGTRLSIL.

The genes are TRBV18 and TRBJ2-1; unclear D gene. This CDR3 region has 12 residues. V lost 3 bases and J 10 bases, leaving 10 bases between the germline ends. CDR1 and CDR2 from the germline V gene are KGHSH and LQKENI. The CDR3 here is CASSPVGYEQFF. CDR3 nucleotide sequence: TGTGCCAGCTCACCCGTAGGCTACGAGCAGTTCTTC.

The chain combines TRBV11-2 with TRBJ2-1; 10 positions match TRBD2. This CDR3 is 16 amino acids long. Germline lookup yields CDR1 SGHAT and CDR2 FQNNGV. V lost 0 bases to trimming and J lost 11 bases; unmatched junction nucleotides: 10. The CDR3 reads CASSLDFLAGESKQFF. The CDR3 nucleotides are TGTGCCAGCAGCTTAGACTTCCTAGCGGGAGAATCGAAGCAGTTCTTC. The full variable domain, completed using reference TRBV11-2 and TRBJ2-1, is EAGVAQSPRYKIIEKRQSVAFWCNPISGHATLYWYQQILGQGPKLLIQFQNNGVVDDSQLPKDRFSAERLKGVDSTLKIQPAKLEDSAVYLCASSLDFLAGESKQFFGPGTRLTVL.

The chain carries TRBV9 and TRBJ1-1; D unclear. V was cut by 0 bases and J by 6 bases, with 9 bases left in between. This CDR3 spans 13 amino acids. Germline V lookup: CDR1 SGDLS, CDR2 YYNGEE. CDR3 DNA: TGTGCCAGCAGCGTAGTACGGCGTCCTGAAGCTTTCTTT. It specifies CASSVVRRPEAFF.

V and J are TRBV7-9 and TRBJ2-7, with 13 bases that match TRBD2. Losses at the gene ends were 4 bases for V and 4 bases for J; bases not matched to a gene: 7. This CDR3 has 16 residues. Germline V gene sequence: CDR1 SEHNR, CDR2 FQNEAQ (reference sequence). CDR3 in amino acids: CASSSLAGGPSYEQYF. The CDR3 DNA follows: TGTGCCAGCAGCTCACTAGCGGGAGGGCCCTCGTACGAGCAGTACTTC.

A word on this clone: Additional DNA sequences in this sample encode the identical CDR3. The chain carries TRBV7-3 and TRBJ2-1; D uncertain. Germline loops: CDR1 SGHTA, CDR2 FQGTGA. This CDR3 is built from 12 residues. The V end was cut by 3 bases, the J end by 7 bases, with 7 bases between. This CDR3 is CASSLVGNEQFF. DNA for the CDR3: TGTGCCAGCAGCTTGGTGGGGAATGAGCAGTTCTTC.

The chain is built from TRBV15 and TRBJ2-7, with D perhaps assigned TRBD1 or TRBD2 (6 bases each). Germline V gene data show CDR1 as LNHNV and CDR2 as YYDKDF (reference sequence). The CDR3 covers 13 residues. V lost 6 bases to trimming and J lost 0 bases, with 9 bases between them. The CDR3 sequence is CATRKGGSYEQYF. The CDR3 DNA reads as TGTGCCACCAGGAAGGGGGGCTCCTACGAGCAGTACTTC.

This chain uses TRBV5-6 with TRBJ2-7, with D tentatively TRBD2 (5 bases). The CDR3 totals 14 residues. Trimming removed 2 bases at V and 3 bases at J, with 12 bases between. The germline V gene has CDR1 SGHDT and CDR2 YYEEEE. The CDR3 sequence: CASSLLETFYEQYF. CDR3 sequence (DNA): TGTGCCAGCAGCTTACTAGAAACCTTCTACGAGCAGTACTTC.

The genes are TRBV5-6 and TRBJ2-7, with D uncertain. CDR3 length: 13 amino acids. Germline assignment: CDR1 SGHDT and CDR2 YYEEEE. V lost 3 bases and J 5 bases, leaving 12 bases between the germline ends. The CDR3 loop is CASSSITPNEQYF. CDR3 DNA: TGTGCCAGCAGCTCGATAACACCGAACGAGCAGTACTTC.

J is TRBJ1-5 and V is TRBV5-1; unclear D gene. There are 8 residues in the CDR3. The V end lost 4 bases, the J end lost 16 bases, and 6 bases lay between the germline ends. Germline V gene lookup returns CDR1 SGHRS and CDR2 YFSETQ. DNA for the CDR3: TGCGCCAGCAGCCCCCCTCATTTT. Amino acid sequence: CASSPPHF.

Points on this clone: At the DNA level, this CDR3 is encoded by other sequences in the same sample as well. The chain carries TRBV6-5 and TRBJ1-1, with D perhaps TRBD1 (6 bases). Germline-derived CDR1 and CDR2 are MNHEY and SVGAGI. The V end lost 0 bases, the J end lost 2 bases, and 10 bases lay between the germline ends. CDR3 size: 15 residues. CDR3 sequence reads: CASSYSNGGNTEAFF. The CDR3 bases are TGTGCCAGCAGTTACTCGAACGGGGGCAACACTGAAGCTTTCTTT.

The CDR3 coding sequence is TGTGCCAGCAGCGTAGAGAGTGGGGGACGGGAGAATAATGAGCAGTTCTTC. It translates to CASSVESGGRENNEQFF. The chain links TRBV9 to TRBJ2-1; the D gene is possibly TRBD2 (6 bases). Germline V gene data show CDR1 as SGDLS and CDR2 as YYNGEE. The CDR3 runs 17 residues. Trimming removed 0 bases from V and 7 bases from J, with 20 bases in between.